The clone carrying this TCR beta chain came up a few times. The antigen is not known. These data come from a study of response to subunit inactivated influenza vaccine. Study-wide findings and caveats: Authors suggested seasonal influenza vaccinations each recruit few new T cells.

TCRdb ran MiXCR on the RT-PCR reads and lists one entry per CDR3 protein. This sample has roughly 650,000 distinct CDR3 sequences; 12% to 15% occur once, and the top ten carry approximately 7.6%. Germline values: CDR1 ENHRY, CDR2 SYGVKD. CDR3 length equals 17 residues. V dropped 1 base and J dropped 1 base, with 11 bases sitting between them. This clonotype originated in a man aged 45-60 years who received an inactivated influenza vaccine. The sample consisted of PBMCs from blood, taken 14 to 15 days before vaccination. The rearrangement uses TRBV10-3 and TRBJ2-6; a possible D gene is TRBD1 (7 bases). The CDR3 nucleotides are TGTGCCATCAGTGAGTTTCCAGGGGGGTCTGGGGCCAACGTCCTGACTTTC. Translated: CAISEFPGGSGANVLTF.